Listed here are 18 T cell receptor beta chains from one sample, sequenced in a study of chemoradiotherapy in HPV16-positive cancers. The assay was immunoSEQ multiplex PCR, and TCRdb's table has in-frame clones only and misses some. This repertoire shows some 5,100 clones, roughly 90% found once; its top ten account for over 20%. Sample: blood, taken from a patient who underwent chemoradiotherapy. Source of these receptors: a human donor with HPV-associated anogenital cancer.

This chain uses TRBV7-9 with TRBJ2-1; TRBD2 agrees at 14 bases. The V gene's germline CDR1 is SEHNR and CDR2 FQNEAQ (reference sequence). V lost 4 bases to trimming and J lost 4 bases; unmatched junction nucleotides: 12. This CDR3 has 19 amino acids. The CDR3 loop reads CASSSTGLAGVGIYNEQFF. In DNA, the CDR3 is TGTGCCAGCAGCTCAACGGGACTAGCGGGAGTCGGGATATACAATGAGCAGTTCTTC.

Here the CDR3 DNA reads TGTGCCAGCAGCACCCGGACAAAAAGGGGCACTGAAGCTTTCTTT. Translation gives CASSTRTKRGTEAFF. V and J are TRBV11-2 and TRBJ1-1; the D gene is possibly TRBD1 (5 bases). The V gene's germline CDR1 is SGHAT and CDR2 FQNNGV. The CDR3 length is 15 residues. V lost 5 bases and J 4 bases, leaving 17 bases between the germline ends.

The chain employs TRBV19 and TRBJ2-7, with 9 positions matching TRBD2. The germline V gene encodes CDR1 LNHDA and CDR2 SQIVND (reference sequence). The CDR3 totals 14 residues. V was clipped by 3 bases and J by 2 bases; unmatched bases: 2. CDR3 in DNA: TGTGCCAGTAGTATGCGGACTAGCGCCTACGAGCAGTACTTC. This gives the protein CASSMRTSAYEQYF.

The sample holds one count of this clone. J is TRBJ1-2 and V is TRBV5-5; D is possibly TRBD1 (6 bases). CDR1 is SGHKS and CDR2 is YYEKEE in the germline V gene (reference sequence). The CDR3 has 13 residues. The V end lost 5 bases, the J end lost 3 bases, and 11 bases lay between the germline ends. DNA of the CDR3: TGTGCCAGCAGTCCTTCAGGGGACTATGGCTACACCTTC. It specifies CASSPSGDYGYTF.

The V gene is TRBV2, the J gene TRBJ2-7; 10 bases align to TRBD2. The CDR3 covers 16 residues. Per germline, CDR1 SNHLY and CDR2 FYNNEI. Losses at the gene ends were 5 bases for V and 3 bases for J; bases not matched to a gene: 10. DNA for the CDR3: TGTGCCAGCAGTCCCCCCTTAGCGGGAGGTGTCTACGAGCAGTACTTC. Translated, it gives CASSPPLAGGVYEQYF.

The chain recombines TRBV19 with TRBJ1-1, with D possibly TRBD1 on 6 matching bases. Trimming pared 5 bases from V and 6 bases from J, leaving 13 bases between. CDR1 LNHDA and CDR2 SQIVND come from the germline V gene (reference sequence). The CDR3 length is 13 residues. The CDR3 spells CASSFQGTAEAFF. CDR3 in DNA: TGTGCCAGTAGTTTTCAGGGGACTGCTGAAGCTTTCTTT.

The chain joins TRBV6-1 to TRBJ2-7; maybe TRBD2 (8 bases). The CDR3 is 15 residues long. Deletions cut 3 bases from V and 0 bases from J, with 12 bases between. The germline gives CDR1 MNHNS, CDR2 SASEGT. DNA of the CDR3: TGTGCCAGCAGTGAGCGGGGGGACAGCTCCTACGAGCAGTACTTC. This sequence encodes CASSERGDSSYEQYF.

The V and J genes are TRBV28 and TRBJ2-2, with 12 bases lining up with TRBD1. J was trimmed by 6 bases and V by 4 bases; bases with no gene match: 9. The CDR3 is made up of 17 amino acids. CDR1 is MDHEN, CDR2 SYDVKM, per germline. CDR3 region: CASSWDRGRMRAGELFF. The CDR3 DNA sequence: TGTGCCAGCAGTTGGGACAGGGGGCGGATGAGGGCCGGGGAGCTGTTTTTT. Full variable domain (outside the CDR3, taken from reference TRBV28 and TRBJ2-2): DVKVTQSSRYLVKRTGEKVFLECVQDMDHENMFWYRQDPGLGLRLIYFSYDVKMKEKGDIPEGYSVSREKKERFSLILESASTNQTSMYLCASSWDRGRMRAGELFFGEGSRLTVL.

This clone was observed a single time. This chain links TRBV7-2 with TRBJ2-7, with D perhaps matching TRBD1 (5 bases). Trimming took off 5 bases at V and 3 bases at J, with 17 bases between the two ends. Per germline, CDR1 SGHTA and CDR2 FQGNSA. The CDR3 sequence is 15 residues long. For the CDR3, the DNA is TGTGCCAGCAGCCAATATGGGGCCCTCGACTACGAGCAGTACTTC. It specifies CASSQYGALDYEQYF.

The chain links TRBV6-1 to TRBJ1-2, with no clear D. Per germline, CDR1 MNHNS and CDR2 SASEGT. Trimming shortened V by 5 bases and J by 4 bases, and 11 bases separated the two germline ends. The CDR3 sequence is 13 residues long. The CDR3 here is CASSLRRAYGYTF. The CDR3 nucleotides read TGTGCCAGCAGTTTAAGGCGGGCCTATGGCTACACCTTC.

The CDR3 sequence: CASSLSGRAYDGELFF. In DNA form, the CDR3 reads TGTGCCAGCAGCCTTAGCGGGAGGGCCTATGACGGGGAGCTGTTTTTT. This chain uses TRBV5-5 with TRBJ2-2; 11 positions agree with TRBD2. Per the germline V gene, CDR1 is SGHKS and CDR2 is YYEKEE (reference sequence). Unmatched junction bases numbered 9, after V lost 4 bases and J lost 7 bases. The CDR3 spans 16 residues.

This chain connects TRBV11-2 to TRBJ1-3; D is unclear. The CDR3 totals 12 residues. Germline CDR1 SGHAT, CDR2 FQNNGV. V was clipped by 6 bases and J by 3 bases, with 6 bases between them. CDR3 region: CASSYLGNTIYF. CDR3 DNA sequence: TGTGCCAGCAGTTACCTTGGAAACACCATATATTTT.

This chain links TRBV4-1 with TRBJ2-3; either TRBD1 or TRBD2 may fit D (7 bases each). CDR3 size: 16 residues. Trimming removed 2 bases from V and 4 bases from J, with 16 bases in between. Germline V gene sequence: CDR1 MGHRA, CDR2 YSYEKL. The CDR3 spells CASSQPLQGRADTQYF. The DNA for the CDR3 is TGCGCCAGCAGCCAACCCTTACAGGGGAGGGCAGATACGCAGTATTTT.

This rearrangement joins TRBV6-6 to TRBJ2-3; D unclear. CDR1 and CDR2 from the germline V gene are MNHNY and SVGAGI (reference sequence). CDR3 length: 15 amino acids. V was clipped by 0 bases and J by 0 bases, with 7 bases between them. The CDR3: CASSYSRLSTDTQYF. CDR3 bases: TGTGCCAGCAGTTACTCTAGACTTAGCACAGATACGCAGTATTTT.

This chain connects TRBV11-2 to TRBJ2-2; TRBD2 agrees at 8 bases. Trimming removed 2 bases from V and 1 base from J; junction bases left unmatched: 0. Germline V gives CDR1 SGHAT, CDR2 FQNNGV. This CDR3 has 15 residues. The CDR3: CASSLTSGNTGELFF. The CDR3 DNA is TGTGCCAGCAGCTTAACTAGCGGGAACACCGGGGAGCTGTTTTTT.

The rearrangement uses TRBV29-1 and TRBJ2-7; D unresolved. In germline, CDR1 is SQVTM, CDR2 ANQGSEA. The CDR3 runs 12 residues. Trimming pared 3 bases from V and 2 bases from J, leaving 8 bases between. For the CDR3, the DNA is TGCAGCGTTGAGATCAGCACCTACGAGCAGTACTTC. Translated: CSVEISTYEQYF.

V and J are TRBV7-9 and TRBJ1-6; a weak D match, TRBD1 (5 bases). CDR1 is SEHNR, CDR2 FQNEAQ, per germline (reference sequence). The length of the CDR3 is 15 residues. Trimming removed 3 bases from V and 5 bases from J, with 11 bases in between. In nucleotides, the CDR3 is TGTGCCAGCAGCTTCGAGGGACCTAATAATTCACCCCTCCACTTT. Protein sequence: CASSFEGPNNSPLHF.

This clone has just a few counts. The J gene is TRBJ1-1, the V gene TRBV7-6; 8 bases are a match to TRBD1. Germline assignment: CDR1 SGHVS and CDR2 FNYEAQ. V lost 5 bases, J lost 2 bases, and 7 bases stayed unmatched. The CDR3 contains 15 residues. CDR3 in DNA: TGTGCCAGCAGCCTCGCAGGACAGGGAAACACTGAAGCTTTCTTT. Protein product: CASSLAGQGNTEAFF.